This TCR beta chain emerged from a study of graft-versus-host responses after intestinal transplantation. Study background: Anti-thymocyte globulin induction, then tacrolimus and steroids for two to four years, went to all recipients. General study findings and limits: With peak circulating GvH clone levels came an association with early post-transplant HvG declines.

Assay used: immunoSEQ multiplex PCR; TCRdb lists only in-frame clones, some missing. The table includes under 7,500 clones, 20% to 30% detected once. Responders (approximately 200,000, CFSE-labeled) were co-plated with approximately 200,000 irradiated, violet-dye-labeled stimulators. The V gene end was trimmed by 5 bases and the J gene end by 7 bases; junction bases not matched to a gene: 3. The CDR3 contains 14 residues. The germline CDR1 and CDR2 sequences are MNHNS and SASEGT. The chain couples TRBV6-1 to TRBJ1-6; TRBD1 matches 9 bases. Sequencing used alloreactive CD4+ T cells from a mixed lymphocyte reaction culture, obtained before intestinal transplant. Noted subset: CFSE-low proliferating T cells sorted from roughly six-day pre-transplant mixed lymphocyte reaction (GvH or HvG direction). This TCR was sampled from a human patient who received an intestinal transplant. CDR3 region: CASSRTGENSPLHF. The CDR3 DNA is TGTGCCAGCAGTAGGACAGGGGAGAATTCACCCCTCCACTTT.